The rows below give T cell receptor beta chains drawn from one sample of a study of human T cells and chemical hapten exposure. Using its own MiXCR run on the RACE reads, TCRdb lists one record per CDR3 protein. The profile shows about 110,000 distinct CDR3 sequences, 11% of them singletons. The starting material was whole blood, obtained in connection with sensitization to the hapten diphenylcyclopropenone (DPC). These receptors were taken from a woman aged 35 to 49 with alopecia areata. Some clones in this sample may be carry-over from other donors' samples. Each CDR3 is given with its conserved first and last residue. A D gene is named only where the DNA matches it firmly. Clone size, where shown, is once, few, many, or a class for clones that have expanded.

D gene,J gene,clone size,V gene,CDR3 DNA,CDR3 protein
TRBD1,TRBJ1-6,few,TRBV11-1,TGTGCCAGCAGCCCAGACAGGGCGGGCAATTCACCCCTCCACTTT,CASSPDRAGNSPLHF
TRBD1,TRBJ2-7,few,TRBV12-3/TRBV12-4,TGTGCCAGCAGCAGTCCGGACAGGGGGCTCCCCTACGAGCAGTACTTC,CASSSPDRGLPYEQYF
NA,TRBJ2-7,many,TRBV20-1,TGCAGTGCTAGCAACCGAAGAGGTAGCTCCTACGAGCAGTACTTC,CSASNRRGSSYEQYF
NA,TRBJ2-2,many,TRBV20-1,TGCAGTGCCCCTAGGGGGACGGTGAACACCGGGGAGCTGTTTTTT,CSAPRGTVNTGELFF
NA,TRBJ1-2,NA,TRBV4-3,TGCGCCAGCAGCCTTGACAGGCCCTATGGAGGCTACACCTTC,CASSLDRPYGGYTF
NA,TRBJ2-7,few,TRBV29-1,TGCAGCGTCCTCCCGGCAGGGATTATCGAGCAGTACTTC,CSVLPAGIIEQYF
TRBD1,TRBJ2-7,few,TRBV11-2,TGTGCCAGCAGCACAGACAGGGGCCGAGGCGAGCAGTACTTC,CASSTDRGRGEQYF
TRBD1,TRBJ1-5,NA,TRBV7-2,TGTGCCAGCAGCGGGGACAGGGACAATCAGCCCCAGCATTTT,CASSGDRDNQPQHF
NA,TRBJ2-3,few,TRBV12-3/TRBV12-4,TGTGCCAGCAGTCAAATCGGGAGAACTAGCACAGATACGCAGTATTTT,CASSQIGRTSTDTQYF
NA,TRBJ2-3,NA,TRBV6-1,TGTGCCAGCAGTGACTTCTACACGGGAAGAGATACGCAGTATTTT,CASSDFYTGRDTQYF
NA,TRBJ2-2,few,TRBV6-2/TRBV6-3,TGTGCCAGCAGCAGATCAGGGGAAGCCGGGGAGCTGTTTTTT,CASSRSGEAGELFF
NA,TRBJ2-2,NA,TRBV20-1,TGCAGTGCAGGACCTAGCCCCGGGGAGCTGTTTTTT,CSAGPSPGELFF
TRBD2,TRBJ2-1,many,TRBV29-1,TGCAGCACTGGGGTCGGAGCGGGGGGCAATGAGCAGTTCTTC,CSTGVGAGGNEQFF
NA,TRBJ2-1,NA,TRBV11-2,TGTGCCAGCAGCTTAGAGGGGAGTGTTGCCAATGAGCAGTTCTTC,CASSLEGSVANEQFF
NA,TRBJ1-6,few,TRBV12-3/TRBV12-4,TGTGCCAGCAGTTTATCGGGGGGCAGTAATTCACCCCTCCACTTT,CASSLSGGSNSPLHF
NA,TRBJ1-5,many,TRBV29-1,TGCAGCGTTGCCGGCAGGGGTAGCAATCAGCCCCAGCATTTT,CSVAGRGSNQPQHF
NA,TRBJ2-3,NA,TRBV2,TGTGCCAGCAAGTTCTCCCAGGGGACGGATACGCAGTATTTT,CASKFSQGTDTQYF
TRBD1,TRBJ1-2,NA,TRBV6-2/TRBV6-3,TGTGCCAGCAGCCTACCCGACAGGGGTAATGGCTACACCTTC,CASSLPDRGNGYTF
NA,TRBJ2-7,NA,TRBV6-6,TGTGCCAGCTATGACCGCGTCTACGAGCAGTACTTC,CASYDRVYEQYF
NA,TRBJ1-3,NA,TRBV2,TGTGCCAGCAGCAGGGGCACCTCCGGAAACACCATATATTTT,CASSRGTSGNTIYF
NA,TRBJ2-3,few,TRBV5-1,TGCGCCAGCAGCTTGTGGTGGGAGAGCACAGATACGCAGTATTTT,CASSLWWESTDTQYF
NA,TRBJ1-1,once,TRBV25-1,TGTGCCAGCAAGGGGTTAACTGAAGCTTTCTTT,CASKGLTEAFF
NA,TRBJ2-7,many,TRBV12-3/TRBV12-4,TGTGCCAGCTCGCCCACAGGAACCCGCTCATACGAGCAGTACTTC,CASSPTGTRSYEQYF
NA,TRBJ1-4,many,TRBV28,TGTGCCAGCACCACGCCCGGTGAGGTTAATGAAAAACTGTTTTTT,CASTTPGEVNEKLFF
NA,TRBJ1-1,many,TRBV2,TGTGCCAGCACCGGGTCGGGGGCGGCGGAAGCTTTCTTT,CASTGSGAAEAFF
NA,TRBJ1-1,NA,TRBV6-5,TGTGCCAGCAGTTATGGGGCGCAGAACACTGAAGCTTTCTTT,CASSYGAQNTEAFF
TRBD2,TRBJ2-3,many,TRBV7-6,TGTGCCAGCAGCTTAGCCCGGACTAGCGGGGGCCCCCGCACAGATACGCAGTATTTT,CASSLARTSGGPRTDTQYF
NA,TRBJ2-2,many,TRBV6-2/TRBV6-3,TGTGCCAGCAGACCCCCCACCGGGGAGCTGTTTTTT,CASRPPTGELFF
NA,TRBJ2-1,few,TRBV7-9,TGTGCCAGCAGCCTCCCTCCCGTCAATGAGCAGTTCTTC,CASSLPPVNEQFF
TRBD2,TRBJ2-3,many,TRBV20-1,TGCAGTGCTATAGCGGGGGCTACAGATACGCAGTATTTT,CSAIAGATDTQYF
NA,TRBJ2-5,few,TRBV7-8,TGTGCCAGCAGCTTGTCGGGGGTCTTTCCCCCAGAGACCCAGTACTTC,CASSLSGVFPPETQYF
TRBD1,TRBJ2-7,NA,TRBV28,TGTGCCAGCAGCTTCGGGACAGGGGCCTACGAGCAGTACTTC,CASSFGTGAYEQYF
NA,TRBJ2-3,few,TRBV20-1,TGCAGTGCTAGAGGCCCTCCGGTCCGAGGGGATACGCAGTATTTT,CSARGPPVRGDTQYF
NA,TRBJ2-1,few,TRBV6-1,TGTGCCAGCAGTTTCCAGTTTGAGCAGTTCTTC,CASSFQFEQFF
NA,TRBJ1-6,NA,TRBV12-3/TRBV12-4,TGTGCCAGCAGTTTTTCAGGGGTTCTGGGGAATTCACCCCTCCACTTT,CASSFSGVLGNSPLHF
TRBD2,TRBJ2-3,NA,TRBV6-6,TGTGCCAGCAGCCTTAGCGGGGGACACACAGATACGCAGTATTTT,CASSLSGGHTDTQYF
NA,TRBJ2-7,many,TRBV20-1,TGCAGTGCTAGACCCTTCCGCGTTGGGTTCTACGAGCAGTACTTC,CSARPFRVGFYEQYF
TRBD1,TRBJ2-7,NA,TRBV28,TGTGCCAGCAGTGGACAGGGTGTCACCGAGCAGTACTTC,CASSGQGVTEQYF
NA,TRBJ1-5,few,TRBV20-1,TGCAGTGCTATCGGAGCTAGCAATCAGCCCCAGCATTTT,CSAIGASNQPQHF
TRBD2,TRBJ2-2,once,TRBV5-4,TGTGCCAGCAGCTCCCCCGCTAGCGGGAGGGCGGACACCGGGGAGCTGTTTTTT,CASSSPASGRADTGELFF
NA,TRBJ2-5,many,TRBV20-1,TGCAGTGCTAATAACCGGGACGCCAAATGGGAGACCCAGTACTTC,CSANNRDAKWETQYF
NA,TRBJ1-5,NA,TRBV2,TGTGCCAGCAGTGATCGGTCTAGCAATCAGCCCCAGCATTTT,CASSDRSSNQPQHF
NA,TRBJ2-7,NA,TRBV27,TGTGCCAGCAGTTTATCGGGGATTCCCTACGAGCAGTACTTC,CASSLSGIPYEQYF
NA,TRBJ1-1,few,TRBV4-2,TGTGCCAGCAGCCAAGAATCCAGCACCCTCGGAGACACTGAAGCTTTCTTT,CASSQESSTLGDTEAFF
NA,TRBJ2-1,NA,TRBV4-2,TGTGCCAGCAGCCAAGGGGCTTCGTGGCGGGAATCCTACAATGAGCAGTTCTTC,CASSQGASWRESYNEQFF
NA,TRBJ2-5,few,TRBV20-1,TGCAGTCCCCCAGCCGGTCGCGTACAAGAGACCCAGTACTTC,CSPPAGRVQETQYF
NA,TRBJ2-7,many,TRBV29-1,TGCAGCGTTGTGACATCCGCCTACGAGCAGTACTTC,CSVVTSAYEQYF
NA,TRBJ2-2,few,TRBV19,TGTGCCAGTACCCACGGAGGGTCTCGAGGGGAGCTGTTTTTT,CASTHGGSRGELFF